Reported below is one TCR beta chain. What it recognizes is unknown. The data belong to a study of T cells in tuberculosis. Germline V lookup: CDR1 MNHEY, CDR2 SVGAGI. Trimming at V came to 2 bases and at J to 8 bases, leaving 4 bases not matched to a gene. This CDR3 is built from 13 residues. Unsorted cryopreserved PBMC were sequenced, averaging roughly 100,000 T cells per clinical donor. TCRdb keeps only in-frame clones here, not all; method: immunoSEQ multiplex PCR. Altogether roughly 41,000 clones are present, almost 95% being singletons, with the ten largest covering over 10%. Study outcomes and limitations: Selection depended on which cryopreserved specimens were available.

This sequence was found in a donor aged 5 to 30 with latent tuberculosis or without tuberculosis infection. Some clones in this sample may be carry-over from other donors' samples. The chain is built from TRBV6-5 and TRBJ1-2, with 8 bases aligning to TRBD1. Input material: PBMCs. The CDR3 DNA reads as TGTGCCAGCAGTTACGGACAGGGCCCAGGCTACACCTTC. This sequence encodes CASSYGQGPGYTF.